This is a list of T cell receptor beta chains from one sample in a study of cytomegalovirus exposure and HLA in healthy donors. Some clones are missing from TCRdb's copy, which holds only in-frame ones; the method was immunoSEQ multiplex PCR. This table holds roughly 180,000 clones, about four fifths found once. The material sequenced was PBMCs. The receptors shown here come from a man younger than 45 in good health and CMV-seronegative. The CDR3 runs from the conserved cysteine through the conserved F or W. Not all rows give a size; the values are once, few, many and, for expanded clones, a class.

j_gene,v_gene,abundance,CDR3aa
TRBJ2-5,TRBV5-1,-,CASRSTWLRQETQYF
TRBJ2-3,TRBV5-5,-,CASSFGLAGGWGDTQYF
TRBJ2-7,TRBV9,once,CASSVHEGRGEQYF
TRBJ1-5,TRBV7-6,-,CASSLGGFRNQPQHF
TRBJ1-5,TRBV25-1,-,CATRQGWQPQHF
TRBJ1-4,TRBV7-2,-,CASSYIPGSAKLFF
-,TRBV4-3,-,CASSHLPVGGDGYYEQYF
TRBJ2-5,TRBV18,-,CASSPIPGQGWETQYF
TRBJ2-3,TRBV6-6,-,CASSYGDSLFTDTQYF
TRBJ2-3,TRBV5-8,-,CASSLERVGSRRKDTQYF
TRBJ1-4,TRBV6-4,-,CASSDPDQQGRNEKLFF
TRBJ1-3,TRBV28,-,CASRGDNFGNTIYF
TRBJ2-3,TRBV19,-,CASLRRDRGTDTQYF
TRBJ2-3,TRBV28,-,CASSPRTGFPDTQYF
TRBJ2-4,TRBV11-1,-,CASSSHVLGTKNIQYF
TRBJ2-7,TRBV4-1,-,CASSQTGLADYEQYF
TRBJ1-2,TRBV9,-,CASSPDRNYGYTF
TRBJ1-2,TRBV30,-,CAWIGGQVYGYTF
TRBJ2-2,TRBV4-1,-,CASSLMTSANTGELFF
TRBJ2-7,TRBV11-3,once,CASSLGKFRTGPNEQYF
TRBJ2-6,TRBV4-3,-,CASSPRTGGLAAGANVLTF
TRBJ2-2,TRBV7-6,once,CASSPRTGNTGELFF
TRBJ1-1,TRBV2,-,CASSERSGTEAFF
TRBJ2-3,TRBV4-3,-,CASSQMRGGGTDTQYF
TRBJ2-3,TRBV10-2,-,CASRQRTITSTDTQYF
TRBJ1-2,TRBV11-2,few,CASSLGLVGGDGYTF
TRBJ2-7,TRBV5-6,-,CASSFLTGDYEQYF
TRBJ2-5,TRBV5-4,few,CASSLKGGPETQYF
TRBJ1-4,TRBV9,-,CASSVEGQGPNEKLFF
TRBJ1-1,TRBV28,-,CASSFLVTSNTEAFF
TRBJ2-7,TRBV6-1,-,CASIPPGQSYEQYF
-,TRBV29-1,-,CSVSEGEQYF
TRBJ1-1,TRBV9,-,CASSVRVAGPEAFF
TRBJ2-5,TRBV29-1,-,CSVEGIEKSQYF
TRBJ2-3,TRBV7-2,-,CASSLGLFTDTQYF
TRBJ2-7,TRBV21-1,-,CASSNRGPQSGEQYF
TRBJ1-1,TRBV5-1,-,CASSPDPARTVEAFF
TRBJ2-2,TRBV7-9,-,CASTGGIRSRVFF
TRBJ2-1,TRBV11-3,-,CASSGLAGGAYNEQFF
TRBJ1-4,TRBV28,-,CASTRDSEKLFF
TRBJ1-4,TRBV5-1,once,CASSPREVNEKLFF
TRBJ2-3,TRBV5-6,few,CASSPGGTDTQYF
TRBJ2-2,TRBV18,-,CASSPRLRQHTGELFF
TRBJ1-6,TRBV5-1,-,CASSFGEIPGYSPLHF
TRBJ2-6,TRBV30,-,CAWSNRAGANVLTF
TRBJ2-1,TRBV30,few,CAWERGPQSSYNEQFF
TRBJ2-3,TRBV7-2,-,CASSFGLAGTPSTDTQYF
TRBJ2-1,TRBV30,few,CAWSAGLTYNEQFF
TRBJ1-2,TRBV14,-,CASSQEGVPNYGYTF
TRBJ1-2,TRBV11-2,-,CASSLSGGAGYGYTF
TRBJ2-5,TRBV7-2,few,CASSSQGGGGETQYF
TRBJ2-7,TRBV6-5,-,CASSYVGGGEQYF
TRBJ1-2,TRBV29-1,-,CSVAREGGYTF
TRBJ2-1,TRBV7-9,-,CASGLSGRAHEQFF
TRBJ1-1,TRBV6-5,-,CASSQHQGGHTEAFF